What follows is one T cell receptor beta chain and its context. Some clones are missing from TCRdb's copy, which holds only in-frame ones; the method was immunoSEQ multiplex PCR. The repertoire holds tens of thousands of clones, around 90% seen once, with over 11% in the top ten. The V gene's germline CDR1 is MNHEY and CDR2 SVGAGI. The CDR3 has 13 residues. This record belongs to a study of control samples from healthy donors and cancer patients. The material sequenced was PBMCs. V usage is TRBV6-5 and J usage is TRBJ2-7; 8 positions match TRBD1. This TCR was sampled from a man between 60 and 70 years old with head and neck cancer. The CDR3 DNA sequence: TGTGTAACAGGGGGTACCTACTCCTACGAGCAGTACTTC. It translates to CVTGGTYSYEQYF.